The clone carrying this TCR beta chain was seen a handful of times. The antigen remains unidentified. Once RNA had been extracted, it was reverse transcribed into cDNA to act as the sequencing template. Method: immunoSEQ multiplex PCR; TCRdb's copy keeps in-frame clones and lacks some. In the table there are more than 200,000 clones, around two fifths of which are singletons. V lost 7 bases and J 3 bases, leaving 22 bases between the germline ends. Germline CDR1 is SGHTA and CDR2 is FQGNSA. The CDR3 totals 17 residues. Treatment noted: oral pan-JAK inhibitor, 5-10 mg twice daily. This entry comes from a study of CD8+ T cells in alopecia areata. Study outcomes and limitations: Numerous clones, expanded in lesions, remained in scalp and blood during tofacitinib.

V usage is TRBV7-2 and J usage is TRBJ2-1, with D possibly being TRBD1 or TRBD2 (7 bases each). This sequence originates from a human donor with alopecia areata. The sequencing used CD4+ T cells sorted from blood, collected at approximately week 37, from a patient treated with tofacitinib. CDR3 amino acids: CASTPGGASPFYNEQFF. The DNA for the CDR3 is TGTGCCAGCACCCCAGGGGGGGCATCACCTTTCTACAATGAGCAGTTCTTC.